One sample yielded the 5 T cell receptor beta chains listed below, sequenced in a study of response to subunit inactivated influenza vaccine (dated by TCRdb to 2017 to 2018). To prepare the library, RT-PCR was applied. The data were produced on an Illumina HiSeq 2500. TCRdb redid the processing of the public reads, applying fastp at Q25 and MiXCR, and retained in-frame beta chains. Rows with a matching CDR3 protein are joined into one entry that keeps the most common DNA and genes. In this sample the table shows around 650,000 distinct CDR3 sequences, approximately 14% of which occur a single time. Around a tenth of the sample rests with the top ten. The specimen comprised PBMCs from blood, sampled 11 to 12 days after vaccination. These TCRs come from a middle-aged man who received an inactivated influenza vaccine. Donor details come from another sample of the same person, matched by shared clones.

This clonotype was observed a few times. V usage is TRBV25-1 and J usage is TRBJ2-5; D is undetermined. V was clipped by 6 bases and J by 4 bases, with 6 bases between them. CDR3 length: 11 residues. Germline loops: CDR1 MGHDK, CDR2 SYGVNS. The CDR3 nucleotides read TGTGCCAGCAGGCTGGGAGAGACCCAGTACTTC. It is translated as CASRLGETQYF.

The sample holds many counts of this clonotype. V and J are TRBV29-1 and TRBJ2-2; D might be TRBD2 (6 bases). Germline assignment: CDR1 SQVTM and CDR2 ANQGSEA. The ends were cut back, 4 bases at V and 1 base at J, with 10 bases in the middle. The CDR3 extends over 14 amino acids. In nucleotides, the CDR3 is TGCAGCGTTGGGGGAGGTCGGAACACCGGGGAGCTGTTTTTT. It is translated as CSVGGGRNTGELFF.

This chain links TRBV2 with TRBJ2-5, with D tentatively TRBD1 (5 bases). The germline V gene has CDR1 SNHLY and CDR2 FYNNEI. Trimming left V 5 bases short and J 1 base short, with 14 bases between. This CDR3 is built from 15 residues. CDR3 in amino acids: CASSKSTETQETQYF. The CDR3 coding sequence is TGTGCCAGCAGTAAATCGACAGAGACCCAAGAGACCCAGTACTTC.

This clonotype occurred a few times. The V and J genes are TRBV3-1 and TRBJ2-5; D is undetermined. The CDR3 loop spans 16 amino acids. CDR1 is LGHDT, CDR2 YNNKEL, per germline (reference sequence). Deletions cut 0 bases from V and 0 bases from J, with 11 bases between. The CDR3 loop is CASSQEGVGYQETQYF. CDR3 sequence (DNA): TGTGCCAGCAGCCAAGAGGGCGTGGGGTACCAAGAGACCCAGTACTTC.

The rearrangement joins TRBV11-2 to TRBJ1-3; weak D call: TRBD1 (6 bases). The CDR3 spans 15 residues. Germline V gene sequence: CDR1 SGHAT, CDR2 FQNNGV. V was cut by 6 bases and J by 4 bases, with 16 bases left in between. The CDR3 region is CASSLSSGEGNTIYF. CDR3 in DNA: TGTGCCAGCAGTCTGAGTTCAGGGGAAGGAAACACCATATATTTT.